Below are 24 T cell receptor beta chains sequenced from a single sample in a study of shared clonotypes between healthy human individuals. TCRdb's table, derived via immunoSEQ multiplex PCR, lists solely in-frame clones and lacks some. This sample yields roughly 2 million clones, of which approximately 94% are seen a single time; around 0.13% belongs to the top ten. Input material: naive CD4+ T cells sorted from blood. Sample subset: CD45RA+ positively selected. The receptors here all came from a man between 18 and 35 years old in good health.

The chain uses TRBV19 and TRBJ1-5; possibly TRBD1 for D (6 bases). The germline CDR1 and CDR2 sequences are LNHDA and SQIVND (reference sequence). The ends were cut back, 7 bases at V and 5 bases at J, with 18 bases in the middle. The CDR3 length is 15 residues. The CDR3 nucleotides read TGTGCCAGTACCGCTACGAACAGGGTGCATCAGCCCCAGCATTTT. Its translation: CASTATNRVHQPQHF.

This clone was seen a single time. The rearrangement links TRBV30 to TRBJ1-2; unclear D gene. CDR1 is GTSNPN and CDR2 is SVGIG in the germline V gene (reference sequence). The V and J ends lost 2 bases and 5 bases respectively, with 9 bases between them. The CDR3 loop spans 12 amino acids. CDR3: CAWSPNRYGYTF. CDR3 nucleotide sequence: TGTGCCTGGAGTCCGAATCGGTATGGCTACACCTTC.

The chain carries TRBV29-1 and TRBJ2-5; no reliable D call. V lost 7 bases, J lost 5 bases, and 8 bases lay in between. Germline-derived CDR1 and CDR2 are SQVTM and ANQGSEA. The CDR3 extends over 10 amino acids. CDR3: CSAASETQYF. Here the CDR3 DNA reads TGCAGCGCCGCTTCGGAGACCCAGTACTTC.

This clone has just one count. V usage is TRBV7-9 and J usage is TRBJ2-7, with 9 positions matching TRBD1. J was trimmed by 2 bases and V by 4 bases; bases with no gene match: 6. The CDR3 sequence is 15 residues long. The germline gives CDR1 SEHNR, CDR2 FQNEAQ (reference sequence). The CDR3 nucleotides read TGTGCCAGCAGCTACGAGGACAGGGGAACCTACGAGCAGTACTTC. Protein sequence: CASSYEDRGTYEQYF.

The J gene is TRBJ2-7, the V gene TRBV7-8, with 8 bases matching TRBD2. V dropped 4 bases and J dropped 1; count of bases not matched to a gene: 6. This CDR3 contains 15 residues. CDR1 and CDR2 (germline): SGHVS, FQNEAQ. The CDR3 region is CASSSPGLGSYEQYF. The CDR3 bases are TGTGCCAGCAGCTCGCCGGGACTAGGGTCCTACGAGCAGTACTTC.

This clone was detected a few times. V gene TRBV7-9 combines with J gene TRBJ2-7; tentatively, D is TRBD1 or TRBD2 (5 bases each). Germline CDR1 and CDR2: SEHNR and FQNEAQ (reference sequence). V was clipped by 1 base and J by 7 bases, with 20 bases between them. This CDR3 is built from 16 residues. The CDR3 loop reads CASSLVRAGTSWEQYF. The CDR3 region has the DNA TGTGCCAGCAGCTTAGTCCGGGCAGGGACCAGCTGGGAGCAGTACTTC.

This clone was picked up one time. The V gene is TRBV9, the J gene TRBJ1-6, with TRBD1 identical over 8 bases. Trimming at V came to 0 bases and at J to 6 bases, leaving 11 bases not matched to a gene. This CDR3 comprises 18 residues. CDR1 is SGDLS and CDR2 is YYNGEE in the germline V gene. CDR3 region: CASSVGVGQDLSNSPLHF. The CDR3 DNA sequence: TGTGCCAGCAGCGTAGGGGTGGGACAGGACCTATCTAATTCACCCCTCCACTTT.

The chain links TRBV28 to TRBJ2-7; 7 bases agree with TRBD2. The V and J ends lost 4 bases and 4 bases, in that order; junction bases with no gene match: 7. Germline CDR1 and CDR2: MDHEN and SYDVKM. The CDR3 is made up of 14 amino acids. CDR3 nucleotides: TGTGCCAGCAGTTGGGGCCCTAGCGGATACGAGCAGTACTTC. It codes for CASSWGPSGYEQYF.

This clone is a singleton in its sample. The J gene is TRBJ2-7, the V gene TRBV9; TRBD2 might be the D (5 bases). V shed 4 bases and J shed 0 bases, with 14 bases lying between them. Germline assignment: CDR1 SGDLS and CDR2 YYNGEE. This CDR3 spans 15 amino acids. The CDR3 coding sequence is TGTGCCAGCAGCCCTACGGGGATAAGCTCCTACGAGCAGTACTTC. As protein: CASSPTGISSYEQYF. The full variable domain, completed using reference TRBV9 and TRBJ2-7, is DSGVTQTPKHLITATGQRVTLRCSPRSGDLSVYWYQQSLDQGLQFLIQYYNGEERAKGNILERFSAQQFPDLHSELNLSSLELGDSALYFCASSPTGISSYEQYFGPGTRLTVT.

A note on this clone: The same CDR3 is also encoded by other DNA sequences in this sample. The chain employs TRBV5-4 and TRBJ2-1; 10 positions agree with TRBD2. CDR1 is SGHNT and CDR2 is YYREEE in the germline V gene (reference sequence). Losses at the gene ends were 0 bases for V and 4 bases for J; bases not matched to a gene: 1. This CDR3 is built from 15 residues. The CDR3 is CASSLVAGGYNEQFF. The CDR3 DNA reads as TGTGCCAGCAGCTTGGTAGCGGGAGGTTACAATGAGCAGTTCTTC.

The chain carries TRBV7-6 and TRBJ2-3; 7 nucleotides align to TRBD1. Unmatched junction bases numbered 6, after V lost 1 base and J lost 2 bases. Germline CDR1 and CDR2: SGHVS and FNYEAQ. The CDR3 consists of 16 residues. In DNA, the CDR3 is TGTGCCAGCAGCTTAGTGGGGACAGCAGTCACAGATACGCAGTATTTT. Its translation is CASSLVGTAVTDTQYF. Using reference TRBV7-6 and TRBJ2-3 for the parts outside the CDR3, the full variable domain is GAGVSQSPRYKVTKRGQDVALRCDPISGHVSLYWYRQALGQGPEFLTYFNYEAQQDKSGLPNDRFSAERPEGSISTLTIQRTEQRDSAMYRCASSLVGTAVTDTQYFGPGTRLTVL.

Only a few counts were recorded for this clone. The genes are TRBV7-2 and TRBJ1-3; TRBD1 is a possible D gene (5 bases). Trimming took off 5 bases at V and 0 bases at J, with 11 bases between the two ends. This CDR3 region has 15 residues. In germline, CDR1 is SGHTA, CDR2 FQGNSA. The CDR3 nucleotides are TGTGCCAGCAGCCGCCCGACAGTCTCTGGAAACACCATATATTTT. Its protein is CASSRPTVSGNTIYF.

The chain joins TRBV4-1 to TRBJ2-7, with 9 bases that match TRBD1. The CDR3 consists of 16 residues. The germline CDR1 and CDR2 sequences are MGHRA and YSYEKL. The trim removed 3 bases at V and 7 bases at J, leaving 13 bases unmatched. CDR3 nucleotides: TGCGCCAGCAGCCAGGAAACCGGGACAGGGTTATCGGAGCAGTACTTC. This translates into CASSQETGTGLSEQYF.

This rearrangement joins TRBV18 to TRBJ1-1, with D tentatively TRBD1 (5 bases). The length of the CDR3 is 17 residues. Trimming shortened V by 0 bases and J by 1 base, and 15 bases separated the two germline ends. Germline CDR1 is KGHSH and CDR2 is LQKENI. The CDR3 sequence is CASSPPGQGAANTEAFF. In DNA, the CDR3 is TGTGCCAGCTCACCACCGGGGCAGGGCGCTGCGAACACTGAAGCTTTCTTT.

The chain couples TRBV30 to TRBJ2-1; TRBD2 matches at 15 bases. Germline CDR1 and CDR2: GTSNPN and SVGIG (reference sequence). With V trimmed by 4 bases and J by 7 bases, 5 bases remained unmatched. The CDR3 has 15 residues. The CDR3 bases are TGTGCCTGGACCGGACTAGCGGGGGGGCGGAATGAGCAGTTCTTC. This gives the protein CAWTGLAGGRNEQFF.

The rearrangement links TRBV19 to TRBJ2-7, with 8 bases fitting TRBD1. The germline V gene encodes CDR1 LNHDA and CDR2 SQIVND (reference sequence). CDR3 length equals 13 residues. Trimming at V came to 8 bases and at J to 2 bases, leaving 5 bases not matched to a gene. CDR3 amino acids: CASGGTGTYEQYF. DNA of the CDR3: TGTGCCAGTGGGGGGACAGGAACCTACGAGCAGTACTTC. The whole variable domain, filled in from reference TRBV19 and TRBJ2-7, reads DGGITQSPKYLFRKEGQNVTLSCEQNLNHDAMYWYRQDPGQGLRLIYYSQIVNDFQKGDIAEGYSVSREKKESFPLTVTSAQKNPTAFYLCASGGTGTYEQYFGPGTRLTVT.

V usage is TRBV9 and J usage is TRBJ2-7; 8 bases map to TRBD2. Trimming removed 7 bases from V and 0 bases from J; junction bases left unmatched: 6. Germline CDR1 SGDLS, CDR2 YYNGEE. The CDR3 is 14 amino acids. The CDR3 reads CASSTSASSYEQYF. The DNA for the CDR3 is TGTGCCAGCTCGACTAGCGCGAGCTCCTACGAGCAGTACTTC.

The chain links TRBV18 to TRBJ2-3, with D hard to call. The germline CDR1 and CDR2 sequences are KGHSH and LQKENI. Trimming pared 1 base from V and 2 bases from J, leaving 10 bases between. CDR3 size: 15 residues. The CDR3 DNA follows: TGTGCCAGCTCACCACAGCCGTTCGTCACAGATACGCAGTATTTT. Translating it yields CASSPQPFVTDTQYF.

The genes are TRBV14 and TRBJ2-2; D not resolved. V dropped 6 bases and J dropped 0 bases, with 11 bases sitting between them. Germline V gene lookup returns CDR1 SGHDN and CDR2 FVKESK. CDR3 length: 15 amino acids. CDR3 amino acids: CASSDKKSNTGELFF. CDR3 in DNA: TGTGCCAGCAGTGATAAAAAATCGAACACCGGGGAGCTGTTTTTT.

On this clone itself: This sample includes further DNA sequences coding for the same CDR3. The V and J genes are TRBV6-5 and TRBJ2-7; the D gene is possibly TRBD2 (6 bases). The CDR3 is made up of 14 amino acids. Germline V gene lookup returns CDR1 MNHEY and CDR2 SVGAGI. Trimming shortened V by 2 bases and J by 3 bases, and 11 bases separated the two germline ends. The CDR3 DNA sequence: TGTGCCAGCAGTTACGGGCGGGGCAGCTACGAGCAGTACTTC. This translates into CASSYGRGSYEQYF.

V usage is TRBV7-2 and J usage is TRBJ2-7, with D perhaps TRBD1 or TRBD2 (6 bases each). CDR3 length: 15 amino acids. The V end was cut by 2 bases, the J end by 1 base, with 12 bases between. CDR1 and CDR2 (germline): SGHTA, FQGNSA. The CDR3 coding sequence is TGTGCCAGCAGCTTATGGGGGGCGATGTCCTACGAGCAGTACTTC. As protein: CASSLWGAMSYEQYF.

The chain is built from TRBV30 and TRBJ1-2; 7 nucleotides line up with TRBD1. The CDR3 contains 12 residues. Germline-derived CDR1 and CDR2 are GTSNPN and SVGIG (reference sequence). V lost 4 bases and J lost 8; bases outside the gene matches: 7. Here the CDR3 DNA reads TGTGCCTGGACCACAGGGGCGCAGGGCTACACCTTC. It specifies CAWTTGAQGYTF.

V gene TRBV11-2 combines with J gene TRBJ2-5; possibly TRBD1 for D (8 bases). The CDR3 consists of 15 residues. The V end lost 1 base, the J end lost 6 bases, and 15 bases lay between the germline ends. CDR1 is SGHAT, CDR2 FQNNGV, per germline. The CDR3: CASSLATGGGQTQYF. In DNA form, the CDR3 reads TGTGCCAGCAGCTTAGCTACAGGGGGAGGGCAGACCCAGTACTTC.

The chain recombines TRBV5-4 with TRBJ2-5; 7 bases align to TRBD2. Losses at the gene ends were 0 bases for V and 5 bases for J; bases not matched to a gene: 7. Germline V gives CDR1 SGHNT, CDR2 YYREEE (reference sequence). The length of the CDR3 is 15 residues. The CDR3 region is CASSLESGIWETQYF. CDR3 coding DNA: TGTGCCAGCAGCTTGGAGAGCGGGATATGGGAGACCCAGTACTTC.